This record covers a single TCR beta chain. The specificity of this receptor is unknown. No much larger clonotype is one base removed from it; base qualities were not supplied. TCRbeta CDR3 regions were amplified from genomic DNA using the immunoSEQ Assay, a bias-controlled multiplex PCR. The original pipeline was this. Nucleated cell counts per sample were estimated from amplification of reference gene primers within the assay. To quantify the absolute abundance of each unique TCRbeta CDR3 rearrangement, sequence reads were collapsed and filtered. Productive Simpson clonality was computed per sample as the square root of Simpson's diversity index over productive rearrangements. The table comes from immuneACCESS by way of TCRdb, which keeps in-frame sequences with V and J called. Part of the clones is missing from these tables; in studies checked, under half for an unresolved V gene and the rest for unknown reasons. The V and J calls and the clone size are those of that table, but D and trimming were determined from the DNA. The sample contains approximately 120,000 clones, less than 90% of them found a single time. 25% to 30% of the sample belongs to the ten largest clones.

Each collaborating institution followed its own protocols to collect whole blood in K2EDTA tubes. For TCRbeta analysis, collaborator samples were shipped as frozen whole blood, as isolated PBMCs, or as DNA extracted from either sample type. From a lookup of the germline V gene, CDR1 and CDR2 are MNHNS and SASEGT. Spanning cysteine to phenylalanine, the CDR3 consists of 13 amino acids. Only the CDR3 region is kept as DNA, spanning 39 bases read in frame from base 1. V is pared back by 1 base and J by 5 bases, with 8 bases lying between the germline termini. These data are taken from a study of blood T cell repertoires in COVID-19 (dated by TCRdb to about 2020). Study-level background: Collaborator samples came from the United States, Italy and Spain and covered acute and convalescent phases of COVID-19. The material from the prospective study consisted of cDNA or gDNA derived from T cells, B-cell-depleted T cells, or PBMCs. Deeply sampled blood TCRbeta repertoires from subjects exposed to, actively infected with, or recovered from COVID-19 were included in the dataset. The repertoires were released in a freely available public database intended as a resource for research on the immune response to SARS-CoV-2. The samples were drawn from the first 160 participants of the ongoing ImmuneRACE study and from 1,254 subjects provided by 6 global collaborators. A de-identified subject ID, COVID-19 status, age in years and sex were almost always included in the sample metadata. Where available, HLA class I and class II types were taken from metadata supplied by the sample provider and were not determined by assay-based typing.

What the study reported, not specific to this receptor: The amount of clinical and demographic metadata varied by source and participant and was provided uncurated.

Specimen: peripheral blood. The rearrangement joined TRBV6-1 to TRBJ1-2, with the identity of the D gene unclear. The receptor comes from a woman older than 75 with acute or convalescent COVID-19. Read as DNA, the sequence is TGTGCCAGCAGTGAAGTCAGTTCGTATGGCTACACCTTC. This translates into CASSEVSSYGYTF.